The source of this T cell receptor (beta chain) is a study of T cells in women clearing cervical HPV infection. About the research overall: For cases, blood was sampled a median roughly 150 days after lesion detection, interquartile range roughly 90 to 210 days. Only a few women had HLA typing results available. Study-level points and caveats: Richness plus V gene abundances separated cases from controls with AUC over 0.8.

Each participant carried one incident cervical HPV16 infection only. As regards this clone: The antigen remains undetermined. The missing CDR3 end, 3 residues past where the read stops, is filled in from the germline J gene.

Produced via immunoSEQ multiplex PCR; TCRdb's table is partial and in-frame only. The sample holds some 30,000 clones. CDR3 length: 14 residues. The germline gives CDR1 DFQATT, CDR2 SNEGSKA (reference sequence). Material: blood buffy coat. The chain carries TRBV20-1 and TRBJ2-3, with TRBD2 matching over 7 bases. The receptor was isolated from a woman between 18 and 69 years old with a cervical HPV16 infection that either progressed to CIN3+ or cleared (not recorded which). The DNA read from the CDR3 is TGCAGTGTTATCGGGCTCCGGGGGGTCGAGACG. Protein sequence: CSVIGLRGVET. Given in full, the CDR3 is CSVIGLRGVETQYF.